Each of the 26 T cell receptor beta chains below was sequenced from the same sample in a study of blood T cell repertoires in COVID-19. Sequencing used immunoSEQ multiplex PCR; TCRdb keeps in-frame clones, though not all of them. This table has roughly 130,000 clones, 80% to 85% appearing once. Sequenced material: PBMCs or T cells enriched from blood (not recorded which). The source is a woman in her twenties or thirties who had recovered from COVID-19.

This clone was seen a handful of times. V is TRBV10-2 and J is TRBJ2-7, with TRBD2 matching over 8 bases. The CDR3 covers 18 residues. V trimming: 2 bases; J trimming: 4 bases; junction bases outside the gene matches: 16. Germline assignment: CDR1 WSHSY and CDR2 SAAADI. The chain's CDR3 is CASSETVTGGAPRYEQYF. CDR3 in DNA: TGCGCCAGCAGTGAGACCGTCACCGGGGGGGCCCCCAGGTACGAGCAGTACTTC.

The V and J genes are TRBV7-6 and TRBJ2-2, with D maybe TRBD1 (7 bases). The V end lost 3 bases, the J end lost 4 bases, and 15 bases lay between the germline ends. This CDR3 spans 16 amino acids. The germline CDR1 and CDR2 sequences are SGHVS and FNYEAQ. The CDR3 is CASSFAGQRGTGELFF. The CDR3 bases are TGTGCCAGCAGCTTCGCGGGACAGAGGGGCACCGGGGAGCTGTTTTTT.

This chain joins TRBV2 and TRBJ2-1; 8 bases are a match to TRBD1. After removal of 5 bases from V and 3 bases from J, the junction contained 6 bases not matched to a gene. Germline CDR1 is SNHLY and CDR2 is FYNNEI. The CDR3 runs to 15 residues. CDR3 sequence reads: CASSRDRGHYNEQFF. The CDR3 region has the DNA TGTGCCAGCAGTCGAGACAGGGGCCACTACAATGAGCAGTTCTTC.

Points on this clone: A far larger clone is just one base off, so this is likely a read error. The chain employs TRBV6-5 and TRBJ1-1; D is possibly TRBD1 (5 bases). There are 12 residues in the CDR3. From germline, CDR1 is MNHEY and CDR2 SVGAGI. Trimming took 5 bases from V and 1 from J, leaving 5 bases between them. The CDR3 spells CASSTGNTEAFF. The CDR3 region has the DNA TGTGCCAGCAGTACAGGGAACACTGAAGCTTTCTTT.

The chain uses TRBV11-2 and TRBJ1-1; 11 positions agree with TRBD1. Germline assignment: CDR1 SGHAT and CDR2 FQNNGV. Trimming cost V 6 bases and J 3 bases; bases outside gene matches: 12. The CDR3 has 17 residues. CDR3 DNA sequence: TGTGCCAGCAGTTACCGGACAGGGGGCGCAAAGGACACTGAAGCTTTCTTT. It specifies CASSYRTGGAKDTEAFF.

This clone was counted between two and nine times. This chain joins TRBV27 and TRBJ1-5; D gene uncertain. V was shortened by 2 bases and J by 2 bases, with 19 bases between the two germline ends. The CDR3 spans 18 residues. Germline V gene lookup returns CDR1 MNHEY and CDR2 SMNVEV (reference sequence). The CDR3 loop reads CASSLGWGPGGGNQPQHF. CDR3 coding DNA: TGTGCCAGCAGTTTAGGGTGGGGTCCCGGAGGAGGCAATCAGCCCCAGCATTTT.

This clone was counted a single time. The genes are TRBV11-2 and TRBJ1-2; 7 nucleotides agree with TRBD1. CDR3 length: 17 amino acids. J was trimmed by 8 bases and V by 4 bases; bases with no gene match: 19. Germline values: CDR1 SGHAT, CDR2 FQNNGV. CDR3 in DNA: TGTGCCAGCAGCTCACGAAGACTAGGGGGCAGAGAGGAGGGCTACACCTTC. It specifies CASSSRRLGGREEGYTF.

The chain has TRBV2 and TRBJ2-7, with no clear D. V was pared by 2 bases and J by 4 bases, with 6 bases between. CDR3 length: 12 residues. From germline, CDR1 is SNHLY and CDR2 FYNNEI. The CDR3 region is CASSENRYEQYF. The CDR3, as DNA: TGTGCCAGCAGTGAAAACAGATACGAGCAGTACTTC. The whole variable domain, remainder taken from reference TRBV2 and TRBJ2-7, is EPEVTQTPSHQVTQMGQEVILRCVPISNHLYFYWYRQILGQKVEFLVSFYNNEISEKSEIFDDQFSVERPDGSNFTLKIRSTKLEDSAMYFCASSENRYEQYFGPGTRLTVT.

The J gene is TRBJ1-4, the V gene TRBV20-1; D ambiguous. The CDR3 has 16 residues. Trimming left V 3 bases short and J 3 bases short, with 17 bases between. Germline V gene data show CDR1 as DFQATT and CDR2 as SNEGSKA (reference sequence). CDR3 sequence reads: CSASATGDGANEKLFF. The CDR3 bases are TGCAGTGCTAGTGCCACCGGGGATGGGGCTAATGAAAAACTGTTTTTT.

The chain combines TRBV19 with TRBJ2-7; 7 positions match TRBD1. CDR3 length: 15 amino acids. CDR1 and CDR2 (germline): LNHDA, SQIVND (reference sequence). Trimming cost V 5 bases and J 4 bases; bases outside gene matches: 11. The CDR3 loop is CASSLGQMNLYEQYF. The CDR3 DNA follows: TGTGCCAGTAGTCTGGGACAGATGAACCTGTACGAGCAGTACTTC.

The CDR3 here is CASSSGGGLTYNEQFF. The DNA for the CDR3 is TGTGCCAGCAGCTCCGGGGGGGGCCTCACCTACAATGAGCAGTTCTTC. The genes are TRBV11-2 and TRBJ2-1; 8 nucleotides align to TRBD2. This CDR3 comprises 16 residues. Germline CDR1 reads SGHAT; CDR2 reads FQNNGV. The trim removed 4 bases at V and 2 bases at J, leaving 7 bases unmatched.

The chain is built from TRBV18 and TRBJ2-2; D is possibly TRBD1 (5 bases). The length of the CDR3 is 12 residues. Germline lookup yields CDR1 KGHSH and CDR2 LQKENI. Trimming shortened V by 5 bases and J by 5 bases, and 6 bases separated the two germline ends. The CDR3 DNA reads TGTGCCAGCTCAACAGGTACCGGGGAGCTGTTTTTT. Translation: CASSTGTGELFF.

This clone occurred a few times. The rearrangement links TRBV6-5 to TRBJ2-3; 7 bases fit TRBD1. V trimming: 5 bases; J trimming: 5 bases; junction bases outside the gene matches: 7. Germline CDR1 and CDR2: MNHEY and SVGAGI. This CDR3 has 14 residues. CDR3 residues: CASSRGRALDTQYF. As DNA, the CDR3 is TGTGCCAGCAGTAGGGGGCGCGCGTTAGATACGCAGTATTTT.

The CDR3 bases are TGTGCCATCAGGCGGGAGCGCTACACCTTC. Its protein is CAIRRERYTF. The J gene is TRBJ1-2, the V gene TRBV10-3, with no clear D. The CDR3 spans 10 residues. Deletions cut 6 bases from V and 9 bases from J, with 8 bases between. Per germline, CDR1 ENHRY and CDR2 SYGVKD.

The chain joins TRBV27 to TRBJ2-7, with 9 bases matching TRBD1. From germline, CDR1 is MNHEY and CDR2 SMNVEV (reference sequence). The CDR3 has 14 amino acids. J gave up 7 bases and V 5 bases, and 9 bases lay outside the gene matches. The CDR3, as DNA: TGTGCCAGCAGTACCACCTCGACAGGGGGTGAGCAGTACTTC. This sequence encodes CASSTTSTGGEQYF.

Remarks on this clone: A much larger clone is a single base away; this may be a read error. The same CDR3 is also encoded by other DNA sequences in this sample. The chain links TRBV7-2 to TRBJ2-7; 11 bases are a match to TRBD2. The CDR3 has 14 amino acids. Trimming removed 2 bases from V and 4 bases from J; junction bases left unmatched: 1. CDR1 SGHTA and CDR2 FQGNSA come from the germline V gene. The CDR3 spells CASSLTSGSYEQYF. CDR3 sequence (DNA): TGTGCCAGCAGCTTAACTAGCGGGAGTTACGAGCAGTACTTC.

The chain uses TRBV28 and TRBJ2-7; D possibly corresponds to TRBD2 (6 bases). The V end was cut by 6 bases, the J end by 6 bases, with 21 bases between. The CDR3 totals 15 residues. CDR1 is MDHEN and CDR2 is SYDVKM in the germline V gene. The CDR3 protein is CASSSDWEEAVEQYF. The CDR3 DNA reads as TGTGCCAGCAGCTCCGACTGGGAGGAGGCTGTCGAGCAGTACTTC.

This rearrangement joins TRBV7-2 to TRBJ2-3; the D is unclear. The ends were cut back, 1 base at V and 6 bases at J, with 11 bases in the middle. CDR1 is SGHTA and CDR2 is FQGNSA in the germline V gene. This CDR3 is 14 amino acids long. CDR3 amino acids: CASSLDRSWDTQYF. The CDR3 DNA reads as TGTGCCAGCAGCTTAGACCGGTCGTGGGATACGCAGTATTTT.

The chain links TRBV11-1 to TRBJ1-1; a weak D match, TRBD1 (5 bases). CDR1 and CDR2 from the germline V gene are SGHAT and FQDESV (reference sequence). The CDR3 runs to 14 residues. The V end was cut by 5 bases, the J end by 4 bases, with 14 bases between. CDR3 sequence (DNA): TGTGCCAGCAGCCCTAGGGGCAGAACCACTGAAGCTTTCTTT. This translates into CASSPRGRTTEAFF. Looking up the rest from reference TRBV11-1 and TRBJ1-1 gives the full variable domain: EAEVAQSPRYKITEKSQAVAFWCDPISGHATLYWYRQILGQGPELLVQFQDESVVDDSQLPKDRFSAERLKGVDSTLKIQPAELGDSAMYLCASSPRGRTTEAFFGQGTRLTVV.

The J gene is TRBJ1-4, the V gene TRBV18; D remains unclear. CDR3 length: 14 amino acids. V was clipped by 1 base and J by 5 bases, with 8 bases between them. The V gene's germline CDR1 is KGHSH and CDR2 LQKENI. CDR3 region: CASSPQNRNEKLFF. In nucleotides, the CDR3 is TGTGCCAGCTCACCACAGAACAGAAATGAAAAACTGTTTTTT.

This chain connects TRBV14 to TRBJ2-7; 7 nucleotides line up with TRBD1. This CDR3 region has 15 residues. Germline loops: CDR1 SGHDN, CDR2 FVKESK. Trimming at V came to 3 bases and at J to 1 base, leaving 6 bases not matched to a gene. In DNA form, the CDR3 reads TGTGCCAGCAGCCAGGGACAGCGAGGATCCTACGAGCAGTACTTC. Translated, it gives CASSQGQRGSYEQYF.

The gene calls are TRBV28 and TRBJ2-3, with 8 bases lining up with TRBD2. Trimming cost V 1 base and J 8 bases; bases outside gene matches: 11. Germline assignment: CDR1 MDHEN and CDR2 SYDVKM. This CDR3 is 16 amino acids long. The CDR3 here is CASSLSIAGTDGTQYF. In nucleotides, the CDR3 is TGTGCCAGCAGTTTATCTATAGCGGGGACCGACGGTACGCAGTATTTT.

V usage is TRBV3-1 (or the pseudogene TRBV3-2) and J usage is TRBJ2-1; D is possibly TRBD1 (5 bases). CDR3 length equals 15 residues. CDR1 and CDR2 from the germline V gene are LGHDT and YNNKEL (reference sequence). V was pared by 0 bases and J by 0 bases, with 6 bases between. CDR3 sequence: CASSQDGASYNEQFF. CDR3 in DNA: TGTGCCAGCAGCCAAGATGGGGCCTCCTACAATGAGCAGTTCTTC.

This chain links TRBV7-9 with TRBJ2-7, with D possibly matching TRBD1 (6 bases). The CDR3 length is 14 residues. Germline loops: CDR1 SEHNR, CDR2 FQNEAQ (reference sequence). Trimming pared 8 bases from V and 0 bases from J, leaving 14 bases between. The CDR3: CASVDRRSSYEQYF. As DNA, the CDR3 is TGTGCCAGCGTTGACAGGAGGAGCTCCTACGAGCAGTACTTC.

CDR3 loop: CASSVGASSYNEQFF. CDR3 bases: TGTGCCAGCAGCGTAGGTGCGAGCTCCTACAATGAGCAGTTCTTC. The chain links TRBV9 to TRBJ2-1; D is ambiguous. Germline CDR1 and CDR2: SGDLS and YYNGEE. CDR3 length: 15 amino acids. Trimming removed 0 bases at V and 0 bases at J, with 7 bases between.

The chain employs TRBV2 and TRBJ2-5; tentatively, D is TRBD1 (5 bases). With 0 bases removed from V and 5 bases from J, the gap between germline ends came to 13 bases. Germline V gene data show CDR1 as SNHLY and CDR2 as FYNNEI. The CDR3 has 15 residues. The DNA for the CDR3 is TGTGCCAGCAGTGAAGCGGACACCCTAGGGGAGACCCAGTACTTC. It codes for CASSEADTLGETQYF. The full variable domain, in which reference TRBV2 and TRBJ2-5 provide the parts outside the CDR3, is EPEVTQTPSHQVTQMGQEVILRCVPISNHLYFYWYRQILGQKVEFLVSFYNNEISEKSEIFDDQFSVERPDGSNFTLKIRSTKLEDSAMYFCASSEADTLGETQYFGPGTRLLVL.